Here is one T cell receptor (beta chain) with its context. What this receptor recognizes is not known. One junction end does not reproduce the germline sequence, and a read error may be involved. This entry belongs to a study of low-dose radiotherapy and immunotherapy resistance in tumors (dated by TCRdb to 2022 to 2024). About the full investigation: In Cohort 1, each fraction delivered 0.5 Gy every 2 weeks, and the prescribed total PTV dose was 6.5 Gy. Cohort 2 received 1 Gy per fraction every two weeks, with a total of 13 Gy over 26 weeks. Nivolumab was administered intravenously as a 240 mg flat dose every two weeks, and ipilimumab was administered intravenously at 1 mg/kg every six weeks. Cyclophosphamide 200 mg/m2 was given intravenously every two weeks, one day before each radiation and immunotherapy administration. Aspirin 300 mg was taken orally once daily by patients for four cycles, starting on cycle 1 day 1. No randomization into treatment groups was done for the people taking part in the trial. The translational analysis covered eight patients: three from the first dose cohort and the first five from the second dose cohort.

CDR1 and CDR2 are drawn from the germline V gene (reference sequence): DFQATT, SNEGSKA. The CDR3, cysteine through phenylalanine, is 15 amino acids long. The read is trimmed to its CDR3 DNA, 45 bases read in frame from base 1. To make first-strand cDNA, Superscript III was used along with a set of TRAV- and TRBV-specific primers so that both the TCRalpha and TCRbeta chains were covered. TCRs were amplified for 15 to 20 PCR cycles with Phusion, using a constant-region primer paired with the adapter attached to the V primers. Isolated mRNA was amplified with the MessageAmp II aRNA Amplification Kit, using a roughly 17-hour in vitro transcription at 37°C. mRNA for TCR sequencing was isolated with the Dynabeads mRNA DIRECT Purification Kit. Indexed Illumina adapters were added in a second Phusion PCR of around 23 cycles, and the PCR products were purified with AMPure XP beads. In the original analysis: Custom Perl scripts were used to pool TCR sequences that encoded the same protein, to remove out-of-frame sequences, and to calculate the abundance of each clonotype. Any TCR sequence supported by only a single read was excluded from analysis. Repertoire metrics included Shannon entropy, Gini index, clonality, richness, and frequency of TCRs shared between repertoires. The public reads were quality trimmed at Q25 with fastp and then assembled into clones with MiXCR by TCRdb, keeping productive beta chains. Here each entry gathers all rows of one CDR3 protein and keeps the most common genes and DNA. The V and J calls follow TCRdb's processing rather than the paper's. The sample contains around 10,000 distinct CDR3 sequences, more than 55% of them found a single time. 12% of the sample is in the top ten clones.

The donors came from RACIN, which was a single-arm phase I dose-escalation trial that paired nivolumab and ipilimumab with aspirin, low-dose cyclophosphamide and low-dose radiotherapy. To be eligible, a patient needed to have an advanced solid tumor that was TIL-negative. The rearranged chain carries TRBV20-1 and TRBJ2-3; 5 matching bases give a weak D call of TRBD1. The source is a human donor with advanced metastatic prostate, ovarian, gallbladder or colorectal cancer (not recorded which). This table probably holds off-target reads from a library built for another chain. In nucleotides, the sequence is TGCAGTGCTCGAGATGGGGCAGAGAATCTTAATACGCAGTATTTT. This codes for CSARDGAENLNTQYF.